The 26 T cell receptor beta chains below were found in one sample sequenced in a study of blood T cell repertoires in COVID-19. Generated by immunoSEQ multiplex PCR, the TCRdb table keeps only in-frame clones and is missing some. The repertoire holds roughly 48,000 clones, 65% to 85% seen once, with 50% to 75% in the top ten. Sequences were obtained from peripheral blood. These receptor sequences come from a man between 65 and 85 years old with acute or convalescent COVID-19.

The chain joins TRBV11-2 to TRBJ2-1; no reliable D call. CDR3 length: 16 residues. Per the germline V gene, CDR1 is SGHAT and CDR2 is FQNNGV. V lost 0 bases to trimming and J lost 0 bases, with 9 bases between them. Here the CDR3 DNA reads TGTGCCAGCAGCTTAGACCCACGGAGCTCCTACAATGAGCAGTTCTTC. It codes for CASSLDPRSSYNEQFF.

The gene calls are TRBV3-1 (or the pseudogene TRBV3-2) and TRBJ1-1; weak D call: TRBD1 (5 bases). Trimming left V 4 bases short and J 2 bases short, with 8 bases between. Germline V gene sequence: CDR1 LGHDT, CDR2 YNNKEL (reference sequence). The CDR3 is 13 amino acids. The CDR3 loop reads CASSPTGNTEAFF. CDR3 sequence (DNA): TGTGCCAGCAGCCCAACAGGTAACACTGAAGCTTTCTTT.

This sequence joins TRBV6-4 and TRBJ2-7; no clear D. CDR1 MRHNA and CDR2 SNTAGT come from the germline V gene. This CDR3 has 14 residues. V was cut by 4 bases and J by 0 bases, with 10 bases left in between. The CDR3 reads CASSVSWSSYEQYF. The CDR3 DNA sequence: TGTGCCAGCAGTGTTAGCTGGAGCTCCTACGAGCAGTACTTC.

The CDR3 sequence: CASGSKTGSDTQYF. In DNA, the CDR3 is TGTGCTAGTGGTTCTAAAACAGGGTCAGATACGCAGTATTTT. The rearrangement links TRBV12-5 to TRBJ2-3; D is perhaps TRBD1 (6 bases). The CDR3 covers 14 residues. Germline CDR1 and CDR2: LGHNT and FRNRAP. Trimming shortened V by 4 bases and J by 4 bases, and 12 bases separated the two germline ends.

CDR3 in amino acids: CASSPLHREGAQETQYF. The DNA for the CDR3 is TGTGCCAGTAGTCCGCTCCACAGGGAAGGGGCCCAAGAGACCCAGTACTTC. The chain recombines TRBV19 with TRBJ2-5; perhaps TRBD1 as D (6 bases). CDR1 LNHDA and CDR2 SQIVND come from the germline V gene (reference sequence). The CDR3 sequence is 17 residues long. V dropped 5 bases and J dropped 1 base, with 20 bases sitting between them.

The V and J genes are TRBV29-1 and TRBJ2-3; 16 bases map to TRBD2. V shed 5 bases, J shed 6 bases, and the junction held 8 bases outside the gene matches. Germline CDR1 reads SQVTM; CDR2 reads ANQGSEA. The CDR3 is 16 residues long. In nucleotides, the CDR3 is TGCAGCGTTTGCCCGGGACTAGCGGGAGGGGGTGATACGCAGTATTTT. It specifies CSVCPGLAGGGDTQYF.

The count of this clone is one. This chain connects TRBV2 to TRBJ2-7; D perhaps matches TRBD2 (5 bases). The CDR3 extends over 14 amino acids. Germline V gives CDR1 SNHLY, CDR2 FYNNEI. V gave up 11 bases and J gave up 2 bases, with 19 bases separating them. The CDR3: CAARPGVTTYEQYF. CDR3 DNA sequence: TGTGCCGCCCGCCCCGGGGTAACTACCTACGAGCAGTACTTC.

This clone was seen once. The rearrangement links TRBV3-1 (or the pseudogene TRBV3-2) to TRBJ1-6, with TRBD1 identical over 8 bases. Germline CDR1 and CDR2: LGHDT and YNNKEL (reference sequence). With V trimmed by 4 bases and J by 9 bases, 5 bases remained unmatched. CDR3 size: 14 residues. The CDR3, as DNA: TGTGCCAGCAGCCGGGACAGGCTCGGTTCACCCCTCCACTTT. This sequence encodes CASSRDRLGSPLHF.

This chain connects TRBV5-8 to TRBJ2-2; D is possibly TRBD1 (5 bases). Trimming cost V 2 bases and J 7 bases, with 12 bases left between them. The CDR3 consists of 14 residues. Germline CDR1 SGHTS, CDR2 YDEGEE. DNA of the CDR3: TGTGCCAGCAGCTTCATCAGGGATGGCGGGGAGCTGTTTTTT. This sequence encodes CASSFIRDGGELFF.

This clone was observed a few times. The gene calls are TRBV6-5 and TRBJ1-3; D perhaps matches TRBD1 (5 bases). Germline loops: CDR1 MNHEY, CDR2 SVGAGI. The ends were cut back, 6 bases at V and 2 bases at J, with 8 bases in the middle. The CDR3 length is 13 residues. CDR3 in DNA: TGTGCCAGCAGGCGGGACCCTGGAAACACCATATATTTT. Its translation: CASRRDPGNTIYF.

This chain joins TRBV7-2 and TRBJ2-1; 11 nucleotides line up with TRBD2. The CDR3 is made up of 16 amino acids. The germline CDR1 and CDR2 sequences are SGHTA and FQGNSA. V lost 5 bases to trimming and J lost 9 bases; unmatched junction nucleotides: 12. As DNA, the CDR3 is TGTGCCAGCAGCCCCCGTAGCGGGGGGGAAATGGGTGAGCAGTTCTTC. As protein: CASSPRSGGEMGEQFF.

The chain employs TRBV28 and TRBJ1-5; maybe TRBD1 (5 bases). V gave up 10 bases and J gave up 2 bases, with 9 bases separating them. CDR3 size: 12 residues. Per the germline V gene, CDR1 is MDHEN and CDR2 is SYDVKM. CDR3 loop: CATGGGNQPQHF. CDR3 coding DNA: TGTGCCACCGGGGGTGGCAATCAGCCCCAGCATTTT. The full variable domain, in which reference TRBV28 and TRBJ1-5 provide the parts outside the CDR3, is DVKVTQSSRYLVKRTGEKVFLECVQDMDHENMFWYRQDPGLGLRLIYFSYDVKMKEKGDIPEGYSVSREKKERFSLILESASTNQTSMYLCATGGGNQPQHFGDGTRLSIL.

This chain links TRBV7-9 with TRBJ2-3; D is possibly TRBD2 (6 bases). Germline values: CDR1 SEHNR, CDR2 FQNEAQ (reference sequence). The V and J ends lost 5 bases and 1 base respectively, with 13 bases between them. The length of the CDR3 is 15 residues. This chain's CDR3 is CASSVGVAGTDTQYF. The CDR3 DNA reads TGTGCCAGCAGCGTCGGGGTAGCGGGCACAGATACGCAGTATTTT.

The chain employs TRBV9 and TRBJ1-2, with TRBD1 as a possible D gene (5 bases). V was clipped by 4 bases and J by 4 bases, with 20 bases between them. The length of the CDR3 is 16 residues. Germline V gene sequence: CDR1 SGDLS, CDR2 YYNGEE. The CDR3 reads CASSPVIENRIYGYTF. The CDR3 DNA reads TGTGCCAGCAGCCCAGTAATTGAGAACAGGATCTATGGCTACACCTTC. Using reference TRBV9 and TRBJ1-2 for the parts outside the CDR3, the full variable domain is DSGVTQTPKHLITATGQRVTLRCSPRSGDLSVYWYQQSLDQGLQFLIQYYNGEERAKGNILERFSAQQFPDLHSELNLSSLELGDSALYFCASSPVIENRIYGYTFGSGTRLTVV.

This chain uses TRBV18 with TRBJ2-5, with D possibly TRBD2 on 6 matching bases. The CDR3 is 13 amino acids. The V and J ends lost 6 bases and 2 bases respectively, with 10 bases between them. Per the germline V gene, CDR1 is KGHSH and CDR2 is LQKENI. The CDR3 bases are TGTGCCAGCTCCCTGGGACTGCAAGAGACCCAGTACTTC. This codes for CASSLGLQETQYF.

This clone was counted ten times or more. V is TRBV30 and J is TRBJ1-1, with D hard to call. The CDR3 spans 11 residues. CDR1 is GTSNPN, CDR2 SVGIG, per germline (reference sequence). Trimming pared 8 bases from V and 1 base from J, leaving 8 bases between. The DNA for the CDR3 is TGTGCCATAATAAAGAACACTGAAGCTTTCTTT. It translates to CAIIKNTEAFF.

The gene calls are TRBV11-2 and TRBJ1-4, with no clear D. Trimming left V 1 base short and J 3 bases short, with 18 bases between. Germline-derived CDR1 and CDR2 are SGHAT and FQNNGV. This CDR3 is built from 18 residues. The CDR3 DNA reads TGTGCCAGCAGCTTAGGTCAGACGGGAGGAATGGCTAATGAAAAACTGTTTTTT. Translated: CASSLGQTGGMANEKLFF.

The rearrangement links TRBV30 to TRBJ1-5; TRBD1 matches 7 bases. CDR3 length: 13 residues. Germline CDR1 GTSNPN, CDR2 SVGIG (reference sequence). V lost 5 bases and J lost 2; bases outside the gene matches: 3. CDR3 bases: TGTGCCTGGGGAGGGGGCGGCAATCAGCCCCAGCATTTT. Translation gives CAWGGGGNQPQHF. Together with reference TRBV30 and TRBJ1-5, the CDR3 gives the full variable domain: SQTIHQWPATLVQPVGSPLSLECTVEGTSNPNLYWYRQAAGRGLQLLFYSVGIGQISSEVPQNLSASRPQDRQFILSSKKLLLSDSGFYLCAWGGGGNQPQHFGDGTRLSIL.

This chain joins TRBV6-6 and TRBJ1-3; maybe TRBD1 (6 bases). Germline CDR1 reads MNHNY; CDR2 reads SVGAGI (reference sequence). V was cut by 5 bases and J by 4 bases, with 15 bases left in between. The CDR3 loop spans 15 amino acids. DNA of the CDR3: TGTGCCAGCAGTGCCAATACAGGGTCCGGAAACACCATATATTTT. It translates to CASSANTGSGNTIYF.

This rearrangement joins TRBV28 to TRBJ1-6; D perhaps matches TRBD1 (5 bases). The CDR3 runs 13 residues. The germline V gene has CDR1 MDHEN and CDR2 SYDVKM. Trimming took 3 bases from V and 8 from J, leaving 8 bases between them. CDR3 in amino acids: CASSFGADSPLHF. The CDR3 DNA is TGTGCCAGCAGTTTTGGGGCAGATTCACCCCTCCACTTT.

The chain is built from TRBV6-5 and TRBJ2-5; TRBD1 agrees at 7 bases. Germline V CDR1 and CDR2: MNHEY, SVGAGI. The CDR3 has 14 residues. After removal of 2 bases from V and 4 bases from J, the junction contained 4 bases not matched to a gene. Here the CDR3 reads CASSYGTGAETQYF. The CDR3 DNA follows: TGTGCCAGCAGTTACGGCACAGGGGCAGAGACCCAGTACTTC.

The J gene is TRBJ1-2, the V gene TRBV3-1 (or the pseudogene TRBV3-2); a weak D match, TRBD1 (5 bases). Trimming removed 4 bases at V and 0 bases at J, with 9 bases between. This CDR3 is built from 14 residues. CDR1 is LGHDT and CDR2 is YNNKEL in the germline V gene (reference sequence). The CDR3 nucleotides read TGTGCCAGCAGCCGAGACAGAACTAACTATGGCTACACCTTC. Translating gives CASSRDRTNYGYTF.

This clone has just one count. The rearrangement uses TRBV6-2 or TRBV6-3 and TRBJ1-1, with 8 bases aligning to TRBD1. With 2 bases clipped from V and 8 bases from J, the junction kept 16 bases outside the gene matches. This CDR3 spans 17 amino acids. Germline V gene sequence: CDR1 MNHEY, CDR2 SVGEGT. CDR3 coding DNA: TGTGCCAGCAGTTACAGAGGCCTGGACAGGGTTGCCGGGGAAGCTTTCTTT. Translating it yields CASSYRGLDRVAGEAFF.

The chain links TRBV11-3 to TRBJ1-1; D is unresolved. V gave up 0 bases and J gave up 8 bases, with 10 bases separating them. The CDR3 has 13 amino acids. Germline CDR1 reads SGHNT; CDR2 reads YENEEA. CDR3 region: CASSLEVGREAFF. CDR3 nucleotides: TGTGCCAGCAGCTTAGAGGTTGGGAGAGAAGCTTTCTTT.

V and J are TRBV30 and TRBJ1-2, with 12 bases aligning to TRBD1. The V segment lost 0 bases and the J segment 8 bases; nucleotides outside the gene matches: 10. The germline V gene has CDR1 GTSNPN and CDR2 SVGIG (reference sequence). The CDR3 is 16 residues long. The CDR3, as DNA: TGTGCCTGGAGTGTTTTAAAAACCGGGACAGGGGGCGGCTACACCTTC. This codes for CAWSVLKTGTGGGYTF.

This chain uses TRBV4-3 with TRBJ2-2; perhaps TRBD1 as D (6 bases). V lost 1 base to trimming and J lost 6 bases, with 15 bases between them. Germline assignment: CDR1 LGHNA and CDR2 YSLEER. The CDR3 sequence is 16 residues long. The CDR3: CASSQGGTSISGELFF. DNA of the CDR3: TGCGCCAGCAGCCAAGGGGGGACATCAATATCCGGGGAGCTGTTTTTT.